These 14 T cell receptor beta chains came from one sample sequenced in a study of T cell changes during pregnancy in multiple sclerosis. Sequenced by immunoSEQ multiplex PCR; TCRdb stores in-frame clones only, minus some. The profile shows about 30,000 clones, 90% of them singletons. This specimen consisted of CD8+ T cells from peripheral blood mononuclear cells, obtained in the second trimester of pregnancy. The receptors were gathered from a female donor with multiple sclerosis, enrolled in a pregnancy study.

The chain is built from TRBV28 and TRBJ2-5; 7 bases agree with TRBD2. There are 17 residues in the CDR3. Trimming at V came to 2 bases and at J to 2 bases, leaving 11 bases not matched to a gene. From germline, CDR1 is MDHEN and CDR2 SYDVKM. CDR3 nucleotides: TGTGCCAGCAGTTTAGAAGTGGAGGGGAGGGGACAAGAGACCCAGTACTTC. This gives the protein CASSLEVEGRGQETQYF.

This chain joins TRBV7-9 and TRBJ2-7; a weak D match, TRBD1 (7 bases). There are 16 residues in the CDR3. The ends were cut back, 5 bases at V and 1 base at J, with 18 bases in the middle. The germline gives CDR1 SEHNR, CDR2 FQNEAQ (reference sequence). This chain's CDR3 is CASSQGEGGLSYEQYF. The CDR3 nucleotides are TGTGCCAGCAGCCAGGGGGAAGGGGGGTTATCCTACGAGCAGTACTTC.

This sequence joins TRBV10-3 and TRBJ2-5; 10 bases line up with TRBD1. This CDR3 has 15 amino acids. V lost 4 bases and J lost 4; bases outside the gene matches: 6. Germline V gene sequence: CDR1 ENHRY, CDR2 SYGVKD. In DNA, the CDR3 is TGTGCCATCAGTGTAGACAGGGGGCTAGGAGAGACCCAGTACTTC. The encoded protein is CAISVDRGLGETQYF.

The chain links TRBV7-3 to TRBJ2-1; TRBD2 might be the D (6 bases). The V end lost 2 bases, the J end lost 1 base, and 6 bases lay between the germline ends. Germline V lookup: CDR1 SGHTA, CDR2 FQGTGA. The CDR3 is made up of 14 amino acids. For the CDR3, the DNA is TGTGCCAGCAGCTTACTAGCGTCCTACAATGAGCAGTTCTTC. Its translation: CASSLLASYNEQFF.

This rearrangement joins TRBV6-4 to TRBJ1-1; the D gene is possibly TRBD1 (6 bases). The CDR3 loop spans 13 amino acids. Germline loops: CDR1 MRHNA, CDR2 SNTAGT. V lost 2 bases to trimming and J lost 4 bases, with 8 bases between them. The CDR3: CASSDGGATEAFF. In DNA form, the CDR3 reads TGTGCCAGCAGTGACGGGGGCGCCACTGAAGCTTTCTTT.

J is TRBJ2-7 and V is TRBV7-9; the D gene is possibly TRBD1 (5 bases). V was cut by 1 base and J by 2 bases, with 9 bases left in between. The V gene's germline CDR1 is SEHNR and CDR2 FQNEAQ (reference sequence). The CDR3 consists of 14 residues. The CDR3 DNA sequence: TGTGCCAGCAGCTTAGTTCCAGGGACCTACGAGCAGTACTTC. Its translation: CASSLVPGTYEQYF.

The CDR3 DNA is TGTGCCAGCACCCCCGGGGGGGCAGGTGCCGGGGAGCTGTTTTTT. Translated: CASTPGGAGAGELFF. The rearrangement joins TRBV5-6 to TRBJ2-2; TRBD2 matches at 8 bases. J was trimmed by 6 bases and V by 6 bases; bases with no gene match: 10. In germline, CDR1 is SGHDT, CDR2 YYEEEE. CDR3 length equals 15 residues. Using reference TRBV5-6 and TRBJ2-2 for the parts outside the CDR3, the full variable domain is DAGVTQSPTHLIKTRGQQVTLRCSPKSGHDTVSWYQQALGQGPQFIFQYYEEEERQRGNFPDRFSGHQFPNYSSELNVNALLLGDSALYLCASTPGGAGAGELFFGEGSRLTVL.

V and J are TRBV6-1 and TRBJ2-5; possibly TRBD2 for D (5 bases). The germline V gene encodes CDR1 MNHNS and CDR2 SASEGT. Trimming left V 1 base short and J 1 base short, with 7 bases between. The CDR3 sequence is 14 residues long. The DNA of the CDR3 is TGTGCCAGCAGTGAAGTGGCGGGCCAAGAGACCCAGTACTTC. It translates to CASSEVAGQETQYF.

The genes are TRBV5-4 and TRBJ2-5, with TRBD1 matching 10 bases. This CDR3 spans 15 amino acids. The trim removed 0 bases at V and 5 bases at J, leaving 4 bases unmatched. Germline assignment: CDR1 SGHNT and CDR2 YYREEE (reference sequence). CDR3 sequence: CASSLAGQGLETQYF. The CDR3 region has the DNA TGTGCCAGCAGCTTGGCGGGACAGGGGTTGGAGACCCAGTACTTC. The full variable domain, in which reference TRBV5-4 and TRBJ2-5 provide the parts outside the CDR3, is ETGVTQSPTHLIKTRGQQVTLRCSSQSGHNTVSWYQQALGQGPQFIFQYYREEENGRGNFPPRFSGLQFPNYSSELNVNALELDDSALYLCASSLAGQGLETQYFGPGTRLLVL.

This clone was counted once. The J gene is TRBJ2-7, the V gene TRBV19, with 10 positions matching TRBD1. The germline V gene has CDR1 LNHDA and CDR2 SQIVND (reference sequence). The CDR3 has 15 residues. V gave up 7 bases and J gave up 3 bases; unmatched junction bases: 9. The CDR3 reads CASKSGQGEIYEQYF. DNA of the CDR3: TGTGCCAGTAAAAGCGGACAGGGGGAGATCTACGAGCAGTACTTC.

V and J are TRBV19 and TRBJ2-3; D is perhaps TRBD2 (5 bases). Germline loops: CDR1 LNHDA, CDR2 SQIVND (reference sequence). CDR3 length: 14 residues. V dropped 7 bases and J dropped 6 bases, with 17 bases sitting between them. The CDR3 DNA reads TGTGCCAGTACCCCCAGCGGAATAGCGGATACGCAGTATTTT. This translates into CASTPSGIADTQYF. The entire variable domain, with the rest obtained from reference TRBV19 and TRBJ2-3, is as follows: DGGITQSPKYLFRKEGQNVTLSCEQNLNHDAMYWYRQDPGQGLRLIYYSQIVNDFQKGDIAEGYSVSREKKESFPLTVTSAQKNPTAFYLCASTPSGIADTQYFGPGTRLTVL.

The rearrangement joins TRBV5-6 to TRBJ2-7; tentatively, D is TRBD2 (5 bases). CDR3 size: 13 residues. Germline V gene lookup returns CDR1 SGHDT and CDR2 YYEEEE. Trimming removed 5 bases at V and 2 bases at J, with 11 bases between. The CDR3 region has the DNA TGTGCCAGCAGGGAGGACCGAGCCTACGAGCAGTACTTC. It specifies CASREDRAYEQYF. The entire variable domain, with the rest obtained from reference TRBV5-6 and TRBJ2-7, is as follows: DAGVTQSPTHLIKTRGQQVTLRCSPKSGHDTVSWYQQALGQGPQFIFQYYEEEERQRGNFPDRFSGHQFPNYSSELNVNALLLGDSALYLCASREDRAYEQYFGPGTRLTVT.

The rearrangement joins TRBV4-3 to TRBJ1-5, with 9 bases fitting TRBD1. Germline lookup yields CDR1 LGHNA and CDR2 YSLEER. The CDR3 is 16 amino acids. Trimming at V came to 0 bases and at J to 7 bases, leaving 7 bases not matched to a gene. The CDR3 loop is CASSQDHPGQGQPQHF. The CDR3 nucleotides are TGCGCCAGCAGCCAAGATCACCCGGGACAGGGACAGCCCCAGCATTTT.

The chain is built from TRBV16 and TRBJ2-7; D may be TRBD2 (6 bases). The CDR3 is 15 residues long. V was cut by 2 bases and J by 5 bases, with 16 bases left in between. The germline V gene encodes CDR1 KGHSY and CDR2 FQNENV. Here the CDR3 DNA reads TGTGCCAGCAGCCAAGTTTTTCTAGCGTCGAACGAGCAGTACTTC. Translation gives CASSQVFLASNEQYF.